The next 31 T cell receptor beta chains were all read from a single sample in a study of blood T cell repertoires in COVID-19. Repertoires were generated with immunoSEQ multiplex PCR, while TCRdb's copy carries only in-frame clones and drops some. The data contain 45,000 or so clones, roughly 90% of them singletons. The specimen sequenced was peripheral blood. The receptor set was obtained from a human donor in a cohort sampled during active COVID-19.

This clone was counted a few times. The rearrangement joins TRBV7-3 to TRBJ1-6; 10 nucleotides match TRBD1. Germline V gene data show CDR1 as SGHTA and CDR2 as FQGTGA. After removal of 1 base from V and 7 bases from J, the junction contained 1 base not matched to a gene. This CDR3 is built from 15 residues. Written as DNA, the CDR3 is TGTGCCAGCAGCTTAATGGGACAGGGGAATTCACCCCTCCACTTT. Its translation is CASSLMGQGNSPLHF.

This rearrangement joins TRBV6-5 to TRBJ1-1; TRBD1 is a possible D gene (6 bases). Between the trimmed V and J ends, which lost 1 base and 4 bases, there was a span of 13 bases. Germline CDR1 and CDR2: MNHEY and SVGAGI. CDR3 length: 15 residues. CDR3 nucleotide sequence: TGTGCCAGCAGTTACTGGGGGGGGCAAAGCACTGAAGCTTTCTTT. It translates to CASSYWGGQSTEAFF.

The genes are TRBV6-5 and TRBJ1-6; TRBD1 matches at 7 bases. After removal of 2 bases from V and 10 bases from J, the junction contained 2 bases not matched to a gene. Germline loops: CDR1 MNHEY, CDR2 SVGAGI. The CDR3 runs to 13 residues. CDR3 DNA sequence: TGTGCCAGCAGTTACGACAGGGTATCACCCCTCCACTTT. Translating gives CASSYDRVSPLHF.

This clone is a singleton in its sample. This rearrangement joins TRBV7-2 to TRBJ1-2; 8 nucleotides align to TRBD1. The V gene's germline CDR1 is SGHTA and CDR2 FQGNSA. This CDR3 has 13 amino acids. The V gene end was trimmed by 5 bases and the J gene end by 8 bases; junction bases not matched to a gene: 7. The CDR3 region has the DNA TGTGCCAGCAGCCACGACAGGGGTGAAGGCTACACCTTC. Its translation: CASSHDRGEGYTF. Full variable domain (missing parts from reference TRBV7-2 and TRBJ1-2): GAGVSQSPSNKVTEKGKDVELRCDPISGHTALYWYRQSLGQGLEFLIYFQGNSAPDKSGLPSDRFSAERTGGSVSTLTIQRTQQEDSAVYLCASSHDRGEGYTFGSGTRLTVV.

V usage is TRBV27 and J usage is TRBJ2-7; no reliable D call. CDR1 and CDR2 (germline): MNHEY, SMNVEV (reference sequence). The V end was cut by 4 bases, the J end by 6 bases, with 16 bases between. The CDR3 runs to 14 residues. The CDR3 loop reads CASSSLALSPEQYF. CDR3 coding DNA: TGTGCCAGCAGTTCGCTCGCGCTTTCTCCCGAGCAGTACTTC.

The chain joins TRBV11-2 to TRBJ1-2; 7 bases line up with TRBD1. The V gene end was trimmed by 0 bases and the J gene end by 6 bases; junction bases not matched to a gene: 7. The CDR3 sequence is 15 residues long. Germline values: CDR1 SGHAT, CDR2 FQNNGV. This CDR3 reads CASSLDTGDLNGYTF. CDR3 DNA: TGTGCCAGCAGCTTAGATACAGGGGATTTGAATGGCTACACCTTC. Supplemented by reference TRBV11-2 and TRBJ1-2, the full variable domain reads EAGVAQSPRYKIIEKRQSVAFWCNPISGHATLYWYQQILGQGPKLLIQFQNNGVVDDSQLPKDRFSAERLKGVDSTLKIQPAKLEDSAVYLCASSLDTGDLNGYTFGSGTRLTVV.

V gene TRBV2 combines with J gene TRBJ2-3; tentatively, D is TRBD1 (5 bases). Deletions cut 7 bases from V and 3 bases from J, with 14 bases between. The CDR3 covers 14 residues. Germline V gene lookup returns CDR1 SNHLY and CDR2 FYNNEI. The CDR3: CASTRQPWTDTQYF. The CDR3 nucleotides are TGTGCCAGCACCCGACAGCCTTGGACAGATACGCAGTATTTT.

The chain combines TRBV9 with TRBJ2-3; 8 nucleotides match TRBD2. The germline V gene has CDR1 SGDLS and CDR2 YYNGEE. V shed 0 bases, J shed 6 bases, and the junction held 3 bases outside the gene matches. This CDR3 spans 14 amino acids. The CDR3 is CASSVVGGGDTQYF. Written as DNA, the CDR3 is TGTGCCAGCAGCGTAGTTGGCGGGGGGGATACGCAGTATTTT.

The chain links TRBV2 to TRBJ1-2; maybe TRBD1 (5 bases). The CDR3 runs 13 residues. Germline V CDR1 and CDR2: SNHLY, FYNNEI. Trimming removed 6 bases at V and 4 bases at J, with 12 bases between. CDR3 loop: CASSQQASYGYTF. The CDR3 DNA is TGTGCCAGCAGCCAACAGGCCAGCTATGGCTACACCTTC.

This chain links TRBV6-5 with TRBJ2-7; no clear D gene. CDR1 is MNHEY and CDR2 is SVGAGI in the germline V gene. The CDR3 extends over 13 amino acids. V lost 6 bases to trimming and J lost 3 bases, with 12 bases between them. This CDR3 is CASRPYTNYEQYF. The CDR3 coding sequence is TGTGCCAGCAGGCCATACACGAACTACGAGCAGTACTTC.

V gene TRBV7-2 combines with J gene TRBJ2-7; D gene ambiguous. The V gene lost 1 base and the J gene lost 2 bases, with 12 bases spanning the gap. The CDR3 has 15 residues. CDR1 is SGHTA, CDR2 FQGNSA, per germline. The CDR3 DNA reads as TGTGCCAGCAGCTTAGACAGCTCATCTCCCTACGAGCAGTACTTC. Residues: CASSLDSSSPYEQYF.

The CDR3: CASSPPASLDTGELFF. The CDR3 coding sequence is TGTGCCAGCTCACCACCGGCCAGCCTAGACACCGGGGAGCTGTTTTTT. This chain joins TRBV18 and TRBJ2-2; D is undetermined. Between the trimmed V and J ends, which lost 0 bases and 3 bases, there was a span of 11 bases. The CDR3 covers 16 residues. Germline assignment: CDR1 KGHSH and CDR2 LQKENI. The variable domain in full, completed from reference TRBV18 and TRBJ2-2, reads NAGVMQNPRHLVRRRGQEARLRCSPMKGHSHVYWYRQLPEEGLKFMVYLQKENIIDESGMPKERFSAEFPKEGPSILRIQQVVRGDSAAYFCASSPPASLDTGELFFGEGSRLTVL.

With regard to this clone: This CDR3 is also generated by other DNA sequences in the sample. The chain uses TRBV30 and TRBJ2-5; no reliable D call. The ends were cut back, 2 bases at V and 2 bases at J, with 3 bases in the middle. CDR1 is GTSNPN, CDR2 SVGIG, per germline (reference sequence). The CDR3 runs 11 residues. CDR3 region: CAWSPQETQYF. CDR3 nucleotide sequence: TGTGCCTGGAGTCCTCAAGAGACCCAGTACTTC. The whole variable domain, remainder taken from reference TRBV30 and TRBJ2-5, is SQTIHQWPATLVQPVGSPLSLECTVEGTSNPNLYWYRQAAGRGLQLLFYSVGIGQISSEVPQNLSASRPQDRQFILSSKKLLLSDSGFYLCAWSPQETQYFGPGTRLLVL.

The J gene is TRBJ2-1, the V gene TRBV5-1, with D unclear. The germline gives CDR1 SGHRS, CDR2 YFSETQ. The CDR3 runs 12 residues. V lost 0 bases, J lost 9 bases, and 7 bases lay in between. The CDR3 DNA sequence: TGCGCCAGCAGCTTGGCGAGAAGTGAGCAGTTCTTC. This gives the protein CASSLARSEQFF. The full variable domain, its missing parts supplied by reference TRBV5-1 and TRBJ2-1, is KAGVTQTPRYLIKTRGQQVTLSCSPISGHRSVSWYQQTPGQGLQFLFEYFSETQRNKGNFPGRFSGRQFSNSRSEMNVSTLELGDSALYLCASSLARSEQFFGPGTRLTVL.

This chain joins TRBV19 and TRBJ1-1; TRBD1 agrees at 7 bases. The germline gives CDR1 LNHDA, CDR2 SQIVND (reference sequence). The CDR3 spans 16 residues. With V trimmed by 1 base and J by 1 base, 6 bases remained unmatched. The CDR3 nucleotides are TGTGCCAGTAGTATAGGGAGGACAGGATCGAACACTGAAGCTTTCTTT. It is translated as CASSIGRTGSNTEAFF. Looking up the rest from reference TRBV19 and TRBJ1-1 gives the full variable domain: DGGITQSPKYLFRKEGQNVTLSCEQNLNHDAMYWYRQDPGQGLRLIYYSQIVNDFQKGDIAEGYSVSREKKESFPLTVTSAQKNPTAFYLCASSIGRTGSNTEAFFGQGTRLTVV.

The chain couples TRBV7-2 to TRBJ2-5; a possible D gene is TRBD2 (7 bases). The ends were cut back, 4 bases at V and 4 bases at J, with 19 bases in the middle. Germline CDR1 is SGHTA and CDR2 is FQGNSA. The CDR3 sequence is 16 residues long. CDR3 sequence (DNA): TGTGCCAGCAGCTCACTCACAGGGAGGGTAGTAGAGACCCAGTACTTC. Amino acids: CASSSLTGRVVETQYF.

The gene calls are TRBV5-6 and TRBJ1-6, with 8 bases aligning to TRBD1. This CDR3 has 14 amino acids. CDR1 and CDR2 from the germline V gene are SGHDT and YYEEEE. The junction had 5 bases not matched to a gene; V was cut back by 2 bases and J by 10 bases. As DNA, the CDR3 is TGTGCCAGCAGCTTAACAGGGGGGGGGTCACCCCTCCACTTT. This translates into CASSLTGGGSPLHF.

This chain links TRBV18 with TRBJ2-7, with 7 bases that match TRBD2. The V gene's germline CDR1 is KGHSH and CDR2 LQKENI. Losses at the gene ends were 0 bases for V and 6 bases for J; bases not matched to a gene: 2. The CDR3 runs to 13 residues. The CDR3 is CASSPPLAAEQYF. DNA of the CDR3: TGTGCCAGCTCACCACCTCTAGCGGCCGAGCAGTACTTC.

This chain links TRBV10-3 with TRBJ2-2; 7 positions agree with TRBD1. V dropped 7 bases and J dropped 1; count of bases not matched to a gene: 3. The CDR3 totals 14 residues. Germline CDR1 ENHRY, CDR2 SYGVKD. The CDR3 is CAIKTGVNTGELFF. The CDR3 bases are TGTGCCATCAAAACAGGGGTGAACACCGGGGAGCTGTTTTTT.

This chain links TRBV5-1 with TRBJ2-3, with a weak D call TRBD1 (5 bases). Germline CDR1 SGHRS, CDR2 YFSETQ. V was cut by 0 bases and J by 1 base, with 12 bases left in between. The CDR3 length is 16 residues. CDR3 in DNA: TGCGCCAGCAGCTTGGATCCAGGGTTTGGCACAGATACGCAGTATTTT. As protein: CASSLDPGFGTDTQYF. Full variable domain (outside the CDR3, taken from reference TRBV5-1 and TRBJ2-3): KAGVTQTPRYLIKTRGQQVTLSCSPISGHRSVSWYQQTPGQGLQFLFEYFSETQRNKGNFPGRFSGRQFSNSRSEMNVSTLELGDSALYLCASSLDPGFGTDTQYFGPGTRLTVL.

CDR3 nucleotides: TGTGCCAGCTCACTTACAGGGACAGAGAACACCGGGGAGCTGTTTTTT. As protein: CASSLTGTENTGELFF. The V gene is TRBV18, the J gene TRBJ2-2; 7 bases align to TRBD1. V shed 4 bases and J 1 base; nucleotides not matched to a gene: 6. In germline, CDR1 is KGHSH, CDR2 LQKENI. The CDR3 sequence is 16 residues long.

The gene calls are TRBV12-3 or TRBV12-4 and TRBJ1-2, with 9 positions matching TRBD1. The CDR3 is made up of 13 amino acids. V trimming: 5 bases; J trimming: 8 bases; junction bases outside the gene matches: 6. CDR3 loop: CASSVGQGVGYTF. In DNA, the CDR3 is TGTGCCAGCAGTGTGGGACAGGGTGTAGGCTACACCTTC.

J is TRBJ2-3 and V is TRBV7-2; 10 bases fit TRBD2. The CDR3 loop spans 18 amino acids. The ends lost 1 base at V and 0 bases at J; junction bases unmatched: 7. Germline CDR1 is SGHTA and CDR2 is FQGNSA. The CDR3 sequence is CASSLVAGGGPSTDTQYF. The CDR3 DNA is TGTGCCAGCAGCTTAGTAGCGGGGGGCGGCCCTAGCACAGATACGCAGTATTTT.

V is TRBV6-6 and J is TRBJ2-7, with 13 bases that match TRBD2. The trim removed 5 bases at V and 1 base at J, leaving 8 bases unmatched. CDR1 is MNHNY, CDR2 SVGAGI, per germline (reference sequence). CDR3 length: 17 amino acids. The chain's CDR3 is CASSPIGLAGESYEQYF. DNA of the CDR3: TGTGCCAGCAGTCCAATAGGACTAGCGGGGGAATCCTACGAGCAGTACTTC.

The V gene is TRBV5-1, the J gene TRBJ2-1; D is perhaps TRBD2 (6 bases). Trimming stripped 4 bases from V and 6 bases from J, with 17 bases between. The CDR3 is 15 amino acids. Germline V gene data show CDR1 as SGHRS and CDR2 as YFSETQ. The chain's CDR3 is CASSLAGRNSNEQFF. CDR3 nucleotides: TGCGCCAGCAGCCTAGCTGGGAGGAACAGCAATGAGCAGTTCTTC.

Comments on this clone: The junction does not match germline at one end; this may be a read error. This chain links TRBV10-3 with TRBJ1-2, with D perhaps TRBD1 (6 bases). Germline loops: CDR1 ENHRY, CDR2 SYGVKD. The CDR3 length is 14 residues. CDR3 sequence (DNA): TGTGCCATCAGTGAGTCGATCTCGGGGACACCTCCCCGATTC. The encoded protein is CAISESISGTPPRF.

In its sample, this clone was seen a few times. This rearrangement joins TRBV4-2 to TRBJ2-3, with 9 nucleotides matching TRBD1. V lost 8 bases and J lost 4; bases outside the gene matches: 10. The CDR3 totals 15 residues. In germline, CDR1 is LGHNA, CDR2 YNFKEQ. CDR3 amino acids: CASSKEGTGPDTQYF. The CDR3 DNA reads TGTGCCAGCTCAAAGGAGGGGACAGGGCCAGATACGCAGTATTTT.

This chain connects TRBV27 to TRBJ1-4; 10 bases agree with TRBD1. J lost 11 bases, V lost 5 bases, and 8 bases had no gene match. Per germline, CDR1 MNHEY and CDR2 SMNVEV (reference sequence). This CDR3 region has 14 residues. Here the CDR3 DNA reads TGTGCCAGCAGTGAGACGGGACAGGGGAGGAAACTGTTTTTT. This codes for CASSETGQGRKLFF.

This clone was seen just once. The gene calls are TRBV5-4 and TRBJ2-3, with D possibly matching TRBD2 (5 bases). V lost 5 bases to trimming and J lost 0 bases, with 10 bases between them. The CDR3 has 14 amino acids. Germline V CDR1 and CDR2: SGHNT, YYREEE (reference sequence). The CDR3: CASSFRTSTDTQYF. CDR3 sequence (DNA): TGTGCCAGCAGTTTCAGGACTAGCACAGATACGCAGTATTTT.

The DNA of the CDR3 is TGTGCCAGCAGCTTAGGCGGGACAGTGGTACAAGAGACCCAGTACTTC. This gives the protein CASSLGGTVVQETQYF. This chain links TRBV7-2 with TRBJ2-5, with D possibly being TRBD1 (7 bases). Trimming pared 1 base from V and 2 bases from J, leaving 14 bases between. CDR3 length: 16 residues. Per the germline V gene, CDR1 is SGHTA and CDR2 is FQGNSA.

CDR3 residues: CASSVRAAGSYGYTF. DNA of the CDR3: TGTGCCAGCAGCGTCCGGGCCGCGGGGAGCTATGGCTACACCTTC. V and J are TRBV5-4 and TRBJ1-2; D gene ambiguous. Trimming stripped 4 bases from V and 4 bases from J, with 17 bases between. Germline CDR1 SGHNT, CDR2 YYREEE (reference sequence). This CDR3 has 15 residues.